These 5 T cell receptor beta chains originate from one sample sequenced in a study of early T cells in non-severe SARS-CoV-2 infection. Using its own MiXCR run on the 5' RACE reads, TCRdb lists one record per CDR3 protein. The profile shows some 39,000 distinct CDR3 sequences, roughly 7% of them singletons. Specimen: whole blood. Source of these receptors: an adult who was a healthcare worker with PCR-confirmed SARS-CoV-2 infection or an uninfected control (not recorded which).

This clonotype was seen ten or more times. The gene calls are TRBV7-8 and TRBJ1-6; the D is unclear. The CDR3 contains 16 residues. V lost 3 bases and J 9 bases, leaving 18 bases between the germline ends. Germline V lookup: CDR1 SGHVS, CDR2 FQNEAQ. CDR3 sequence reads: CASSFLEHSTASPLHF. CDR3 DNA: TGTGCCAGCAGCTTCCTCGAGCATTCTACGGCTTCACCCCTCCACTTT.

There are many counts of this clonotype. The CDR3 here is CASSLGQTNYGYTF. CDR3 bases: TGTGCCAGCAGCTTAGGGCAGACTAACTATGGCTACACCTTC. The rearrangement uses TRBV7-9 and TRBJ1-2; D is unclear. CDR1 is SEHNR, CDR2 FQNEAQ, per germline (reference sequence). The V and J ends lost 1 base and 0 bases respectively, with 6 bases between them. The CDR3 runs 14 residues.

This clonotype was seen many times. The J gene is TRBJ2-3, the V gene TRBV2; 11 nucleotides line up with TRBD2. CDR3 size: 14 residues. J was trimmed by 5 bases and V by 3 bases; bases with no gene match: 1. The germline V gene encodes CDR1 SNHLY and CDR2 FYNNEI. The CDR3: CASSETSGKDTQYF. CDR3 nucleotide sequence: TGTGCCAGCAGTGAGACTAGCGGGAAAGATACGCAGTATTTT.

This clonotype was counted many times. V and J are TRBV20-1 and TRBJ2-1; weak D call: TRBD1 (6 bases). Germline assignment: CDR1 DFQATT and CDR2 SNEGSKA (reference sequence). V dropped 3 bases and J dropped 0 bases, with 9 bases sitting between them. The CDR3 sequence is 14 residues long. The CDR3 protein is CSASNRASYNEQFF. CDR3 DNA sequence: TGCAGTGCTAGTAACAGGGCCTCCTACAATGAGCAGTTCTTC.

This clonotype was detected a few times. The V call is TRBV5-6, the J call TRBJ1-2; D unclear. This CDR3 has 14 amino acids. V gave up 0 bases and J gave up 2 bases, with 8 bases separating them. Germline CDR1 reads SGHDT; CDR2 reads YYEEEE. CDR3 region: CASSLVPENYGYTF. CDR3 nucleotide sequence: TGTGCCAGCAGCTTGGTTCCCGAGAACTATGGCTACACCTTC. The full variable domain, its missing parts supplied by reference TRBV5-6 and TRBJ1-2, is DAGVTQSPTHLIKTRGQQVTLRCSPKSGHDTVSWYQQALGQGPQFIFQYYEEEERQRGNFPDRFSGHQFPNYSSELNVNALLLGDSALYLCASSLVPENYGYTFGSGTRLTVV.